Listed below are T cell receptor beta chains from one sample, sequenced in a study of blood T cells in healthy people across ages. In TCRdb, the 5' RACE reads were re-called with MiXCR into one record per CDR3 protein. The repertoire holds about 930,000 distinct CDR3 sequences, with just under 30% as singletons. The data were also submitted as part of a second study, on T cells of mothers and their children.

Specimen: blood. The source of these receptors is a woman aged 40 to 50 in good health. The CDR3 runs from the conserved cysteine through the conserved F or W. The D gene is left open where the match is weak. Clone size is not always given. Where it is, it says once, few, many or a class for expanded clones.

abundance: many
len: 18
v_gene: TRBV7-9
j_gene: TRBJ2-1
d_gene: TRBD1
CDR3nt: TGTGCCAGCAGCTTAGCGACCCACCGGGACAGGGATTACAATGAGCAGTTCTTC
CDR3aa: CASSLATHRDRDYNEQFF

abundance: -
len: 15
v_gene: TRBV5-1
j_gene: TRBJ1-1
d_gene: -
CDR3nt: TGCGCCAGCAGCCGCAGCACAGGGACTAACACTGAAGCTTTCTTT
CDR3aa: CASSRSTGTNTEAFF

abundance: -
len: 12
v_gene: TRBV19
j_gene: TRBJ2-1
d_gene: -
CDR3nt: TGTGCCAGTAGTATAGCTGGGGGGGAGCAGTTCTTC
CDR3aa: CASSIAGGEQFF

abundance: many
len: 13
v_gene: TRBV7-2
j_gene: TRBJ1-2
d_gene: -
CDR3nt: TGTGCCAGCACCTTAGGGGGTCTAAATGGCTACACCTTC
CDR3aa: CASTLGGLNGYTF

abundance: -
len: 16
v_gene: TRBV28
j_gene: TRBJ2-1
d_gene: TRBD2
CDR3nt: TGTGCCAGCAGTCTCCCGGGACTAGTTTCCTACAATGAGCAGTTCTTC
CDR3aa: CASSLPGLVSYNEQFF

abundance: -
len: 14
v_gene: TRBV20-1
j_gene: TRBJ2-5
d_gene: -
CDR3nt: TGCAGTGCTCCCCCCCGAGGACGGACGAGAGAGCAGTACTTC
CDR3aa: CSAPPRGRTREQYF

abundance: many
len: 13
v_gene: TRBV19
j_gene: TRBJ2-5
d_gene: -
CDR3nt: TGTGCCAGTAATTCGGTACACCAAGAGACCCAGTACTTC
CDR3aa: CASNSVHQETQYF

abundance: many
len: 14
v_gene: TRBV29-1
j_gene: TRBJ2-1
d_gene: TRBD2
CDR3nt: TGCAGCGCTAGCGGGGGTCTGTCCTACAATGAGCAGTTCTTC
CDR3aa: CSASGGLSYNEQFF

abundance: once
len: 14
v_gene: TRBV5-1
j_gene: TRBJ2-1
d_gene: TRBD1
CDR3nt: TGCGCCAGTAGCTCGACAGGGCCCAGGGCTGAGCCGTTCTTC
CDR3aa: CASSSTGPRAEPFF

abundance: few
len: 15
v_gene: TRBV5-6
j_gene: TRBJ2-1
d_gene: TRBD2
CDR3nt: TGTGCCAGCAGCCCGGGACTAGCAGCCTACAATGAGCAGTTCTTC
CDR3aa: CASSPGLAAYNEQFF

abundance: -
len: 14
v_gene: TRBV29-1
j_gene: TRBJ1-1
d_gene: -
CDR3nt: TGCAGCGTTGAAGAGGCGGGAGCAAACACTGAAGCTTTCTTT
CDR3aa: CSVEEAGANTEAFF

abundance: -
len: 14
v_gene: TRBV7-2
j_gene: TRBJ1-2
d_gene: -
CDR3nt: TGTGCCAGCAGCTTAAACCAGGTTACCTATGGCTACACCTTC
CDR3aa: CASSLNQVTYGYTF

abundance: few
len: 12
v_gene: TRBV2
j_gene: TRBJ1-2
d_gene: -
CDR3nt: TGTGCCAGCAGGGGACAAATCTCTGGCTACACCTTC
CDR3aa: CASRGQISGYTF

abundance: few
len: 15
v_gene: TRBV28
j_gene: TRBJ2-7
d_gene: TRBD2
CDR3nt: TGTGCCAGCAGTTTGGAAGCCATAGCGGGGGACGAGCAGTACTTC
CDR3aa: CASSLEAIAGDEQYF

abundance: -
len: 16
v_gene: TRBV28
j_gene: TRBJ1-6
d_gene: -
CDR3nt: TGTGCCAGCAGTTTAAGTTACCGCTCCTATAATTCACCCCTCCACTTT
CDR3aa: CASSLSYRSYNSPLHF

abundance: -
len: 18
v_gene: TRBV7-2
j_gene: TRBJ2-2
d_gene: -
CDR3nt: TGTGCCAGCAGCCGACGGGCAGGGATAAGATCGAACACCGGGGAGCTGTTTTTT
CDR3aa: CASSRRAGIRSNTGELFF

abundance: many
len: 13
v_gene: TRBV2
j_gene: TRBJ1-1
d_gene: -
CDR3nt: TGTGCCAGGAACAAGGAAACGAACACTGAAGCTTTCTTT
CDR3aa: CARNKETNTEAFF

abundance: -
len: 15
v_gene: TRBV7-2
j_gene: TRBJ2-7
d_gene: -
CDR3nt: TGTGCCAGCAGAAATAGGGGGTCTAGGGTATACGAGCAGTACTTC
CDR3aa: CASRNRGSRVYEQYF

abundance: -
len: 13
v_gene: TRBV30
j_gene: TRBJ2-3
d_gene: -
CDR3nt: TGTGCCTGGAGCTTTTACCAGGGGGATACGCAGTATTTT
CDR3aa: CAWSFYQGDTQYF

abundance: -
len: 17
v_gene: TRBV5-1
j_gene: TRBJ1-1
d_gene: TRBD1
CDR3nt: TGCGCCAGCAGCTTGGCACAGGGGGCCTTCATGAACACTGGAGCTTTCTTT
CDR3aa: CASSLAQGAFMNTGAFF

abundance: many
len: 15
v_gene: TRBV7-2
j_gene: TRBJ2-7
d_gene: TRBD1
CDR3nt: TGTGCCAGCAGCTTAGTATTTGGACAGGGGGGCGAGCAGTACTTC
CDR3aa: CASSLVFGQGGEQYF

abundance: few
len: 13
v_gene: TRBV6-1
j_gene: TRBJ2-3
d_gene: -
CDR3nt: TGTGCCAGCAGTGAAGTGGTAGATGATACGCAGTATTTT
CDR3aa: CASSEVVDDTQYF

abundance: many
len: 16
v_gene: TRBV2
j_gene: TRBJ1-5
d_gene: -
CDR3nt: TGTGCCAGCAGTAAGGAGGGTCCCCTCCAGAAACAGCCCCAGCATTTT
CDR3aa: CASSKEGPLQKQPQHF

abundance: -
len: 14
v_gene: TRBV10-3
j_gene: TRBJ2-7
d_gene: -
CDR3nt: TGTGCCATCAGTGAAGAGACTGACTCCTACGAGCAGTACTTC
CDR3aa: CAISEETDSYEQYF

abundance: -
len: 13
v_gene: TRBV30
j_gene: TRBJ2-7
d_gene: TRBD2
CDR3nt: TGTGCCTGGAGCCTAGCGGTGCCCTACGAGCAGTACTTC
CDR3aa: CAWSLAVPYEQYF

abundance: many
len: 14
v_gene: TRBV5-1
j_gene: TRBJ2-5
d_gene: -
CDR3nt: TGCGCCAGCAGCGGCCGGACAGCCCAAGAGACCCAGTACTTC
CDR3aa: CASSGRTAQETQYF

abundance: -
len: 16
v_gene: TRBV4-2
j_gene: TRBJ2-3
d_gene: -
CDR3nt: TGTGCCAGCAGCTCGCCCCCGGGGGGCGGCGCAGATACGCAGTATTTT
CDR3aa: CASSSPPGGGADTQYF

abundance: -
len: 16
v_gene: TRBV20-1
j_gene: TRBJ2-7
d_gene: -
CDR3nt: TGCAGTGCTAGAGACGCTCTTCGGGACCGCACCTACGAGCAGTACTTC
CDR3aa: CSARDALRDRTYEQYF

abundance: few
len: 14
v_gene: TRBV10-3
j_gene: TRBJ1-5
d_gene: -
CDR3nt: TGTGCCACCAGCAGTCAGGAGAGCAATCAGCCCCAGCATTTT
CDR3aa: CATSSQESNQPQHF

abundance: few
len: 12
v_gene: TRBV28
j_gene: TRBJ2-5
d_gene: -
CDR3nt: TGTGCCAGCAAGGCCCTCCAAGAGACCCAGTACTTC
CDR3aa: CASKALQETQYF

abundance: -
len: 17
v_gene: TRBV7-3
j_gene: TRBJ2-5
d_gene: -
CDR3nt: TGTGCCAGCAGCTTAGGTTGGCGAGGGGGAACTCGGGAGACCCAGTACTTC
CDR3aa: CASSLGWRGGTRETQYF

abundance: -
len: 13
v_gene: TRBV2
j_gene: TRBJ1-2
d_gene: TRBD1
CDR3nt: TGTGCCAGCAGTAAAACAGGGGGCGAGGGCTACACCTTC
CDR3aa: CASSKTGGEGYTF

abundance: few
len: 12
v_gene: TRBV20-1
j_gene: TRBJ1-1
d_gene: -
CDR3nt: TGCAGTGTACCGGAGGGGAACACTGAAGCTTTCTTT
CDR3aa: CSVPEGNTEAFF

abundance: -
len: 12
v_gene: TRBV30
j_gene: TRBJ2-7
d_gene: -
CDR3nt: TGTGCCTGGAGTGTCGTCTCCTACGAGCAGTACTTC
CDR3aa: CAWSVVSYEQYF

abundance: many
len: 14
v_gene: TRBV4-3
j_gene: TRBJ2-7
d_gene: -
CDR3nt: TGCGCCAGCAGCCAAGCAAGCGAAGACTACGAGCAGTACTTC
CDR3aa: CASSQASEDYEQYF

abundance: -
len: 20
v_gene: TRBV7-8
j_gene: TRBJ2-3
d_gene: TRBD2
CDR3nt: TGTGCCAGCAGCCCGGGACTAGCGGGGGGGCTCGGGTTTAGCACAGATACGCAGTATTTT
CDR3aa: CASSPGLAGGLGFSTDTQYF

abundance: few
len: 15
v_gene: TRBV6-5
j_gene: TRBJ1-4
d_gene: TRBD1
CDR3nt: TGTGCCAGCAGCTTAAGCGGAGCAGGGGGGGGGGAACTGTTTTTT
CDR3aa: CASSLSGAGGGELFF

abundance: -
len: 13
v_gene: TRBV28
j_gene: TRBJ1-5
d_gene: -
CDR3nt: TGTGCCAGCCACAAGGGGGGTAATCAGCCCCAGCATTTT
CDR3aa: CASHKGGNQPQHF

abundance: -
len: 13
v_gene: TRBV9
j_gene: TRBJ2-5
d_gene: -
CDR3nt: TGTGTCAGCAGCGAGGGGGGCCGGGAGACCCAGTACTTC
CDR3aa: CVSSEGGRETQYF

abundance: few
len: 13
v_gene: TRBV7-2
j_gene: TRBJ2-1
d_gene: -
CDR3nt: TGTGCCAGCAGCCCCATTCCAGACAATGAGCAGTTCTTC
CDR3aa: CASSPIPDNEQFF

abundance: many
len: 14
v_gene: TRBV7-2
j_gene: TRBJ2-3
d_gene: TRBD2
CDR3nt: TGTGCCAGCAGCATCGGGACTAACACAGATACGCAGTATTTT
CDR3aa: CASSIGTNTDTQYF

abundance: few
len: 15
v_gene: TRBV20-1
j_gene: TRBJ2-1
d_gene: -
CDR3nt: TGCAGTGCTAGGCTGGACACAAGCTCCTACAATGAGCAGTTCTTC
CDR3aa: CSARLDTSSYNEQFF

abundance: few
len: 16
v_gene: TRBV15
j_gene: TRBJ1-2
d_gene: -
CDR3nt: TGTGCCACCAGCAGAGATCTGAATACAGGGAACTATGGCTACACCTTC
CDR3aa: CATSRDLNTGNYGYTF

abundance: many
len: 16
v_gene: TRBV20-1
j_gene: TRBJ2-7
d_gene: TRBD1
CDR3nt: TGCAGTGCTCCTAAGGTGGCCGGGACAGAGCCCTACGAGCAGTACTTC
CDR3aa: CSAPKVAGTEPYEQYF

abundance: -
len: 15
v_gene: TRBV12-3/TRBV12-4
j_gene: TRBJ1-1
d_gene: -
CDR3nt: TGTGCCAGCAGTTGCGGGGGGCGAGTGAACACTGAAGCTTTCTTT
CDR3aa: CASSCGGRVNTEAFF